Listed here are 26 T cell receptor beta chains from one sample, sequenced in a study of T-cell memory formation after mild COVID-19. TCRdb analysed the 5' RACE reads with MiXCR anew, one entry per CDR3 protein. The sample lists 120,000 or so distinct CDR3 sequences, 16% seen once, with roughly 13% in the top ten. The source material was PBMCs or a T cell subset sorted from them (not recorded which). These TCRs come from an adult woman who had mild COVID-19 (a few samples of this study predate the infection). Cell type and time point are not known.

This chain joins TRBV7-9 and TRBJ2-7; 13 bases are shared with TRBD2. CDR1 is SEHNR and CDR2 is FQNEAQ in the germline V gene (reference sequence). The V segment lost 5 bases and the J segment 2 bases; nucleotides outside the gene matches: 3. This CDR3 has 15 residues. The chain's CDR3 is CASSAGLAGTYEQYF. CDR3 coding DNA: TGTGCCAGCAGCGCGGGACTAGCGGGGACCTACGAGCAGTACTTC.

This clonotype was detected only once. The rearrangement uses TRBV5-1 and TRBJ2-5; weak D call: TRBD2 (6 bases). The germline gives CDR1 SGHRS, CDR2 YFSETQ. The CDR3 is made up of 13 amino acids. V lost 4 bases and J 2 bases, leaving 9 bases between the germline ends. The CDR3 nucleotides read TGCGCCAGCAGCACTGGACTACAAGAGACCCAGTACTTC. It codes for CASSTGLQETQYF. Full variable domain (missing parts from reference TRBV5-1 and TRBJ2-5): KAGVTQTPRYLIKTRGQQVTLSCSPISGHRSVSWYQQTPGQGLQFLFEYFSETQRNKGNFPGRFSGRQFSNSRSEMNVSTLELGDSALYLCASSTGLQETQYFGPGTRLLVL.

The genes are TRBV5-1 and TRBJ2-7; no firm D call. Trimming removed 0 bases at V and 6 bases at J, with 13 bases between. CDR1 and CDR2 (germline): SGHRS, YFSETQ. CDR3 length equals 14 residues. In nucleotides, the CDR3 is TGCGCCAGCAGCTTGGGTGCAGGATCCCTCGAGCAGTACTTC. It codes for CASSLGAGSLEQYF.

At least ten counts were recorded for this clonotype. The chain combines TRBV15 with TRBJ2-7, with D unclear. Germline loops: CDR1 LNHNV, CDR2 YYDKDF (reference sequence). The V end lost 1 base, the J end lost 6 bases, and 7 bases lay between the germline ends. The CDR3 has 12 residues. The CDR3 spells CATSRVGTEQYF. The CDR3 DNA sequence: TGTGCCACCAGCAGAGTGGGCACCGAGCAGTACTTC.

This clonotype was counted only a few times. This rearrangement joins TRBV29-1 to TRBJ1-1, with D possibly being TRBD1 (5 bases). Trimming left V 6 bases short and J 5 bases short, with 13 bases between. The V gene's germline CDR1 is SQVTM and CDR2 ANQGSEA. The CDR3 spans 12 residues. Written as DNA, the CDR3 is TGCAGCGTCACCGGTGGGGGGACTGAAGCTTTCTTT. Its protein product is CSVTGGGTEAFF.

This clonotype was seen a few times. V gene TRBV24-1 combines with J gene TRBJ2-1, with TRBD1 as a possible D gene (6 bases). V gave up 0 bases and J gave up 4 bases, with 12 bases separating them. CDR1 and CDR2 (germline): KGHDR, SFDVKD. The length of the CDR3 is 16 residues. This CDR3 is CATSDLTGWGYNEQFF. The CDR3 DNA reads as TGTGCCACCAGTGATTTGACAGGGTGGGGTTACAATGAGCAGTTCTTC.

This clonotype showed up just a few times. V and J are TRBV21-1 and TRBJ2-5; the D call TRBD1 from the table was never checked on the DNA. TRBV21-1 is a listed pseudogene. This CDR3 has 15 residues. CDR3 loop: CASTLRTRGPETQYF. The CDR3 coding sequence is TGTGCCAGCACACTACGAACTAGGGGGCCGGAGACCCAGTACTTC.

This sequence joins TRBV7-9 and TRBJ2-3, with D possibly TRBD2 on 6 matching bases. Germline V gene data show CDR1 as SEHNR and CDR2 as FQNEAQ (reference sequence). CDR3 size: 13 residues. CDR3 in DNA: TGTGTGGCCCGGGAGCCGGGGACAGATACGCAGTATTTT. Protein sequence: CVAREPGTDTQYF.

This clonotype was seen more than once but under ten times. V usage is TRBV18 and J usage is TRBJ2-1, with TRBD2 identical over 8 bases. The V segment lost 8 bases and the J segment 0 bases; nucleotides outside the gene matches: 12. The germline CDR1 and CDR2 sequences are KGHSH and LQKENI. This CDR3 has 17 residues. The CDR3 sequence is CASTRSLAGTSYNEQFF. The CDR3 DNA reads as TGTGCCAGCACACGAAGTTTAGCGGGGACCTCCTACAATGAGCAGTTCTTC.

The V call is TRBV18, the J call TRBJ1-6; D uncertain. The ends were cut back, 2 bases at V and 7 bases at J, with 6 bases in the middle. The V gene's germline CDR1 is KGHSH and CDR2 LQKENI. The length of the CDR3 is 13 residues. Here the CDR3 reads CASSPGINSPLHF. The CDR3 DNA is TGTGCCAGCTCACCAGGGATAAATTCACCCCTCCACTTT.

The chain combines TRBV18 with TRBJ1-1; D not resolved. Germline V CDR1 and CDR2: KGHSH, LQKENI. The CDR3 is 13 amino acids. The V and J ends lost 1 base and 7 bases respectively, with 10 bases between them. CDR3 sequence reads: CASSPLGEVEAFF. In DNA form, the CDR3 reads TGTGCCAGCTCACCACTCGGTGAAGTTGAAGCTTTCTTT.

This clonotype was seen a few times. This sequence joins TRBV7-9 and TRBJ2-4; no definite D call. Germline assignment: CDR1 SEHNR and CDR2 FQNEAQ (reference sequence). Trimming left V 3 bases short and J 8 bases short, with 14 bases between. The CDR3 consists of 14 residues. CDR3 region: CASSFKEGVDIQYF. CDR3 nucleotide sequence: TGTGCCAGCAGCTTCAAGGAAGGTGTAGACATTCAGTACTTC.

The rearrangement uses TRBV24-1 and TRBJ2-3; a possible D gene is TRBD2 (6 bases). Trimming shortened V by 3 bases and J by 4 bases, and 13 bases separated the two germline ends. The V gene's germline CDR1 is KGHDR and CDR2 SFDVKD. CDR3 length: 15 amino acids. In DNA, the CDR3 is TGTGCCACCAGTGATAACCGCAGGGAGGCAGATACGCAGTATTTT. Protein product: CATSDNRREADTQYF.

The chain recombines TRBV5-5 with TRBJ2-2; TRBD1 might be the D (6 bases). The CDR3 loop spans 15 amino acids. V was shortened by 4 bases and J by 5 bases, with 15 bases between the two germline ends. CDR1 and CDR2 (germline): SGHKS, YYEKEE (reference sequence). CDR3 DNA: TGTGCCAGCAGCGCCCGGGACATTCTAACCGGGGAGCTGTTTTTT. Translated: CASSARDILTGELFF.

In its sample, this clonotype was seen a few times. The CDR3 DNA is TGTGCCAGTACCCTCAGGGGCGGAGGAGAAAAACTGTTTTTT. Residues: CASTLRGGGEKLFF. This chain uses TRBV19 with TRBJ1-4; D may be TRBD1 (6 bases). Germline CDR1 and CDR2: LNHDA and SQIVND (reference sequence). The ends were cut back, 7 bases at V and 8 bases at J, with 17 bases in the middle. CDR3 length: 14 residues.

This clonotype has a handful of counts. This sequence joins TRBV15 and TRBJ1-2, with no clear D. The CDR3 has 12 residues. Germline CDR1 and CDR2: LNHNV and YYDKDF (reference sequence). V gave up 0 bases and J gave up 5 bases, with 4 bases separating them. The CDR3 coding sequence is TGTGCCACCAGCAGAGAATCATATGGCTACACCTTC. Translation: CATSRESYGYTF.

This clonotype appeared a few times. The rearrangement links TRBV24-1 to TRBJ2-3; no definite D call. With 7 bases removed from V and 0 bases from J, the gap between germline ends came to 16 bases. Germline V gives CDR1 KGHDR, CDR2 SFDVKD. CDR3 size: 16 residues. CDR3 bases: TGTGCCACCAGGCCGTCTACGGGCCAAAGCACAGATACGCAGTATTTT. This sequence encodes CATRPSTGQSTDTQYF.

This clonotype was seen more than once but under ten times. The J gene is TRBJ2-7, the V gene TRBV30; 9 bases are a match to TRBD1. The CDR3 runs 16 residues. Germline V gene lookup returns CDR1 GTSNPN and CDR2 SVGIG (reference sequence). Trimming took 3 bases from V and 6 from J; bases not matched to a gene: 15. CDR3 bases: TGTGCCTGGAGCCCCGGGACAGGGTTCTCGACGGTCGAGCAGTACTTC. Translation: CAWSPGTGFSTVEQYF.

This clonotype was recorded a few times. The chain has TRBV30 and TRBJ2-4; D might be TRBD2 (5 bases). This CDR3 has 14 amino acids. The ends were cut back, 0 bases at V and 6 bases at J, with 12 bases in the middle. Germline-derived CDR1 and CDR2 are GTSNPN and SVGIG (reference sequence). The CDR3 here is CAWSVPRDLNIQYF. The CDR3 nucleotides read TGTGCCTGGAGTGTACCTCGGGATTTAAACATTCAGTACTTC. Full variable domain (missing parts from reference TRBV30 and TRBJ2-4): SQTIHQWPATLVQPVGSPLSLECTVEGTSNPNLYWYRQAAGRGLQLLFYSVGIGQISSEVPQNLSASRPQDRQFILSSKKLLLSDSGFYLCAWSVPRDLNIQYFGAGTRLSVL.

This clonotype was detected only a few times. The V and J genes are TRBV20-1 and TRBJ1-4; D is possibly TRBD1 (5 bases). The germline V gene encodes CDR1 DFQATT and CDR2 SNEGSKA (reference sequence). V shed 0 bases and J shed 6 bases, with 11 bases lying between them. The CDR3 contains 14 residues. The CDR3 loop reads CSARDRTGDEKLFF. The CDR3 DNA sequence: TGCAGTGCTAGAGATCGAACAGGAGATGAAAAACTGTTTTTT.

There are a few counts of this clonotype. This rearrangement joins TRBV5-1 to TRBJ2-1; 11 bases are a match to TRBD2. V was pared by 4 bases and J by 8 bases, with 11 bases of the junction left unmatched. The CDR3 sequence is 16 residues long. Germline CDR1 SGHRS, CDR2 YFSETQ. CDR3 DNA sequence: TGCGCCAGCAGCCCAGGACTAGCGGGCAATAAGGATGAGCAGTTCTTC. Translation gives CASSPGLAGNKDEQFF.

The rearrangement uses TRBV12-3 or TRBV12-4 and TRBJ2-2; D unresolved. Trimming took 6 bases from V and 7 from J, leaving 6 bases between them. This CDR3 comprises 11 residues. CDR3 amino acids: CASRISGELFF. The CDR3 DNA is TGTGCCAGCAGGATAAGCGGGGAGCTGTTTTTT.

This clonotype was found a few times. The chain recombines TRBV12-3 or TRBV12-4 with TRBJ2-6; 7 bases agree with TRBD1. V was pared by 6 bases and J by 3 bases, with 8 bases of the junction left unmatched. The CDR3 covers 16 residues. In DNA form, the CDR3 reads TGTGCCAGCAGAGGGCTAGGGGGCAGTGGGGCCAACGTCCTGACTTTC. Protein product: CASRGLGGSGANVLTF.

This clonotype was recorded many times. The gene calls are TRBV7-6 and TRBJ2-1; D possibly corresponds to TRBD1 (6 bases). The germline V gene encodes CDR1 SGHVS and CDR2 FNYEAQ. V was shortened by 4 bases and J by 8 bases, with 18 bases between the two germline ends. This CDR3 contains 15 residues. CDR3 in amino acids: CASSSLSQGFDEQFF. The DNA for the CDR3 is TGTGCCAGCAGCTCCCTCTCACAGGGTTTCGATGAGCAGTTCTTC.

The table lists this clonotype with a few counts. The genes are TRBV18 and TRBJ2-3, with unresolved D. Per the germline V gene, CDR1 is KGHSH and CDR2 is LQKENI. The CDR3 consists of 14 residues. Trimming took 3 bases from V and 0 from J, leaving 7 bases between them. CDR3 DNA sequence: TGTGCCAGCTCACCTACGGACAGCACAGATACGCAGTATTTT. Its translation: CASSPTDSTDTQYF.

This clonotype was observed a few times. The chain employs TRBV7-2 and TRBJ2-1; no reliable D call. Germline V gene sequence: CDR1 SGHTA, CDR2 FQGNSA. V lost 3 bases and J lost 4, with 7 bases in between. The length of the CDR3 is 13 residues. CDR3 loop: CASSLTLYNEQFF. Written as DNA, the CDR3 is TGTGCCAGCAGCTTGACACTTTACAATGAGCAGTTCTTC.